This entry lists 26 T cell receptor beta chains sequenced from one sample in a study of T cells of healthy individuals. TCRdb analysed the 5' RACE reads with MiXCR anew, one entry per CDR3 protein. Of fewer than 90,000 distinct CDR3 sequences in the sample, approximately 4.8% were seen once. The origin of the receptors is a female donor in good health.

This clonotype was detected ten times or more. V is TRBV3-1 and J is TRBJ2-7; possibly TRBD1 or TRBD2 for D (5 bases each). V lost 1 base, J lost 6 bases, and 7 bases lay in between. Germline V gene lookup returns CDR1 LGHDT and CDR2 YNNKEL (reference sequence). The CDR3 length is 12 residues. The CDR3 loop reads CASSQAGPEQYF. DNA of the CDR3: TGTGCCAGCAGCCAAGCGGGACCCGAGCAGTACTTC.

The chain employs TRBV7-8 and TRBJ2-2; D perhaps matches TRBD2 (6 bases). Per germline, CDR1 SGHVS and CDR2 FQNEAQ. The CDR3 is made up of 14 amino acids. V was trimmed by 5 bases and J by 5 bases, leaving 12 bases between them. This CDR3 is CASSPPEGTGELFF. The CDR3 DNA reads as TGTGCCAGCAGCCCCCCGGAGGGGACCGGGGAGCTGTTTTTT.

This chain uses TRBV4-3 with TRBJ1-1; D unresolved. This CDR3 has 17 residues. Germline assignment: CDR1 LGHNA and CDR2 YSLEER. V lost 4 bases, J lost 2 bases, and 20 bases lay in between. This CDR3 reads CASSPGLLRVKNTEAFF. Here the CDR3 DNA reads TGCGCCAGCAGCCCAGGACTGTTGCGGGTCAAAAACACTGAAGCTTTCTTT.

The sample holds one count of this clonotype. This may come from a read error, since a much larger clone is one base off. The chain recombines TRBV6-5 with TRBJ2-6; the D is unclear. The CDR3 runs to 17 residues. Germline V gene sequence: CDR1 MNHEY, CDR2 SVGAGI. The CDR3 DNA reads TGTGCCAGCAGTCCATTCGGAAAAGGCTCTGTGGCCAACGTCCTGACTTTC. Translating gives CASSPFGKGSVANVLTF.

This clonotype was seen at least ten times. This chain links TRBV14 with TRBJ1-4, with no clear D. V gave up 0 bases and J gave up 0 bases, with 14 bases separating them. Germline CDR1 and CDR2: SGHDN and FVKESK. The CDR3 length is 18 residues. The CDR3: CASSQDLGSAATNEKLFF. Written as DNA, the CDR3 is TGTGCCAGCAGCCAAGATCTGGGGAGCGCAGCAACTAATGAAAAACTGTTTTTT.

This chain joins TRBV14 and TRBJ2-7, with D perhaps matching TRBD2 (5 bases). The CDR3 loop spans 14 amino acids. Per the germline V gene, CDR1 is SGHDN and CDR2 is FVKESK. V gave up 6 bases and J gave up 3 bases, with 15 bases separating them. CDR3 nucleotides: TGTGCCAGCAGTCCGGGCAGCGGAAACTACGAGCAGTACTTC. Protein product: CASSPGSGNYEQYF.

Ten or more counts support this clonotype. The rearrangement joins TRBV7-2 to TRBJ2-7, with 7 bases fitting TRBD1. This CDR3 is 14 amino acids long. The trim removed 5 bases at V and 1 base at J, leaving 5 bases unmatched. Germline V lookup: CDR1 SGHTA, CDR2 FQGNSA. CDR3 sequence: CASSPGQVSYEQYF. The CDR3 DNA reads as TGTGCCAGCAGCCCTGGACAGGTTTCCTACGAGCAGTACTTC. The variable domain in full, with the rest retrieved from reference TRBV7-2 and TRBJ2-7, is GAGVSQSPSNKVTEKGKDVELRCDPISGHTALYWYRQSLGQGLEFLIYFQGNSAPDKSGLPSDRFSAERTGGSVSTLTIQRTQQEDSAVYLCASSPGQVSYEQYFGPGTRLTVT.

This clonotype was recorded many times. This rearrangement joins TRBV19 to TRBJ2-2; D is unresolved. There are 13 residues in the CDR3. Germline lookup yields CDR1 LNHDA and CDR2 SQIVND (reference sequence). The V and J ends lost 7 bases and 1 base respectively, with 7 bases between them. This chain's CDR3 is CASMRGNTGELFF. The CDR3 region has the DNA TGTGCCAGTATGAGAGGGAACACCGGGGAGCTGTTTTTT.

This clonotype occurred many times. The chain combines TRBV7-2 with TRBJ1-2; TRBD1 might be the D (5 bases). The germline gives CDR1 SGHTA, CDR2 FQGNSA. Trimming removed 3 bases from V and 2 bases from J, with 16 bases in between. The CDR3 is 16 amino acids. CDR3 coding DNA: TGTGCCAGCAGCTTGCTTCCAGGGCTAGAAAACTATGGCTACACCTTC. Translating gives CASSLLPGLENYGYTF.

The rearrangement joins TRBV19 to TRBJ2-1, with D perhaps TRBD2 (6 bases). V shed 3 bases and J shed 1 base, with 13 bases lying between them. Germline V gives CDR1 LNHDA, CDR2 SQIVND (reference sequence). CDR3 size: 16 residues. The CDR3 DNA follows: TGTGCCAGTAGTATTCAGGCGGGGATGTCCTACAATGAGCAGTTCTTC. Its translation: CASSIQAGMSYNEQFF.

This clonotype was detected ten times or more. The chain uses TRBV7-2 and TRBJ2-1; the D is unclear. Germline V gene lookup returns CDR1 SGHTA and CDR2 FQGNSA. The ends were cut back, 4 bases at V and 3 bases at J, with 4 bases in the middle. CDR3 length: 12 residues. The CDR3 DNA reads as TGTGCCAGCAGCTCGGGCTACAATGAGCAGTTCTTC. It encodes CASSSGYNEQFF.

Concerning this clonotype itself: A single base separates this from a much larger clone, so it may be a read error. The V and J genes are TRBV2 and TRBJ2-1; 9 bases are shared with TRBD2. Germline assignment: CDR1 SNHLY and CDR2 FYNNEI. The CDR3 spans 12 residues. As DNA, the CDR3 is TGTGCCACCCAGGGACTAGCCCATGAGCAGCTCTTC. This codes for CATQGLAHEQLF.

This clonotype has a count of ten or more. The rearrangement joins TRBV6-5 to TRBJ1-2; TRBD1 agrees at 9 bases. In germline, CDR1 is MNHEY, CDR2 SVGAGI. Unmatched junction bases numbered 6, after V lost 6 bases and J lost 1 base. The CDR3 is made up of 15 amino acids. The DNA of the CDR3 is TGTGCCAGCAGAACCGGGACAGGGAATAACTATGGCTACACCTTC. This gives the protein CASRTGTGNNYGYTF.

The table lists this clonotype with a few counts. CDR3 sequence reads: CASSWQGDYGYTF. CDR3 DNA: TGCGCCAGCAGCTGGCAGGGGGACTATGGCTACACCTTC. The chain employs TRBV5-1 and TRBJ1-2; 7 bases line up with TRBD1. This CDR3 is 13 amino acids long. V gave up 3 bases and J gave up 3 bases; unmatched junction bases: 2. Germline CDR1 is SGHRS and CDR2 is YFSETQ.

This clonotype came up many times. This sequence joins TRBV6-6 and TRBJ2-7, with 13 bases fitting TRBD2. Germline trimming cut 5 bases from V and 7 bases from J; bases unmatched to any gene: 11. Germline-derived CDR1 and CDR2 are MNHNY and SVGAGI (reference sequence). This CDR3 is 16 amino acids long. The CDR3 DNA sequence: TGTGCCAGCAGTAAACCGGGGACTAGCGGGATGGGGGAGCAGTACTTC. Its translation is CASSKPGTSGMGEQYF.

The table lists this clonotype with many counts. The chain couples TRBV6-2 or TRBV6-3 to TRBJ1-5, with D possibly matching TRBD1 (6 bases). Trimming cost V 2 bases and J 6 bases, with 11 bases left between them. In germline, CDR1 is MNHEY, CDR2 SVGEGT. There are 14 residues in the CDR3. The CDR3 loop reads CASSYTGGPQPQHF. DNA of the CDR3: TGTGCCAGCAGTTACACTGGGGGCCCTCAGCCCCAGCATTTT.

This clonotype was seen just once. The rearrangement uses TRBV5-8 and TRBJ2-7; maybe TRBD1 (5 bases). The germline V gene encodes CDR1 SGHTS and CDR2 YDEGEE. Trimming pared 4 bases from V and 2 bases from J, leaving 16 bases between. The CDR3 is made up of 15 amino acids. The CDR3 protein is CASSTIGATPYEQYF. The DNA of the CDR3 is TGTGCCAGCAGCACGATAGGGGCCACCCCCTACGAGCAGTACTTC.

This clonotype was detected ten times or more. V is TRBV6-6 and J is TRBJ1-5; 9 bases align to TRBD1. The CDR3 contains 15 residues. Germline V gene lookup returns CDR1 MNHNY and CDR2 SVGAGI (reference sequence). With 2 bases clipped from V and 7 bases from J, the junction kept 6 bases outside the gene matches. The CDR3 nucleotides read TGTGCCAGCAGTTACGGGGACAGGGCAAAACAGCCCCAGCATTTT. This sequence encodes CASSYGDRAKQPQHF.

There are many counts of this clonotype. The V and J genes are TRBV9 and TRBJ2-7, with TRBD2 identical over 15 bases. Germline lookup yields CDR1 SGDLS and CDR2 YYNGEE. The CDR3 loop spans 16 amino acids. Losses at the gene ends were 3 bases for V and 6 bases for J; bases not matched to a gene: 7. The DNA of the CDR3 is TGTGCCAGCAGCGCCGGGACTAGCGGGAGGTTAGGCGAGCAGTACTTC. Its translation: CASSAGTSGRLGEQYF.

This clonotype came up many times. J is TRBJ1-1 and V is TRBV6-2 or TRBV6-3, with D unresolved. The V gene's germline CDR1 is MNHEY and CDR2 SVGEGT. The CDR3 sequence is 15 residues long. The V and J ends lost 8 bases and 2 bases respectively, with 18 bases between them. The CDR3: CASETPENLNTEAFF. The CDR3 bases are TGTGCCAGCGAGACACCCGAGAATCTAAACACTGAAGCTTTCTTT.

This clonotype was counted between two and nine times. This chain uses TRBV6-6 with TRBJ2-2; D not resolved. This CDR3 has 15 amino acids. Trimming pared 1 base from V and 2 bases from J, leaving 8 bases between. Germline V CDR1 and CDR2: MNHNY, SVGAGI (reference sequence). DNA for the CDR3: TGTGCCAGCAGTTACTTTAGGGAAAACACCGGGGAGCTGTTTTTT. The encoded protein is CASSYFRENTGELFF.

Only a few counts were recorded for this clonotype. The genes are TRBV6-5 and TRBJ1-1; 8 bases fit TRBD1. Germline V gives CDR1 MNHEY, CDR2 SVGAGI. This CDR3 is built from 16 residues. The J segment lost 4 bases and the V segment lost 3 bases, leaving 10 bases of the junction unmatched. The CDR3 DNA is TGTGCCAGCAGTTATTCCGGACAGGGCTTTGTCACTGAAGCTTTCTTT. Translating it yields CASSYSGQGFVTEAFF.

In its sample, this clonotype was seen many times. The rearrangement links TRBV12-5 to TRBJ2-2; 7 nucleotides match TRBD1. Germline V gene data show CDR1 as LGHNT and CDR2 as FRNRAP. With V trimmed by 7 bases and J by 7 bases, 15 bases remained unmatched. This CDR3 has 16 amino acids. The DNA of the CDR3 is TGTGCTAGTGCAAATAGGGCAGGGGGATTCGGCGGGGAGCTGTTTTTT. As protein: CASANRAGGFGGELFF.

This clonotype was seen only a few times. This chain uses TRBV30 with TRBJ2-5; TRBD1 matches at 8 bases. V was clipped by 3 bases and J by 4 bases; unmatched bases: 4. There are 13 residues in the CDR3. The germline gives CDR1 GTSNPN, CDR2 SVGIG (reference sequence). The CDR3 is CAWRKQGGETQYF. CDR3 sequence (DNA): TGTGCCTGGAGGAAACAGGGGGGAGAGACCCAGTACTTC.

This rearrangement joins TRBV7-9 to TRBJ2-3, with no clear D. This CDR3 is built from 14 residues. Germline V gene data show CDR1 as SEHNR and CDR2 as FQNEAQ (reference sequence). V was cut by 5 bases and J by 1 base, with 10 bases left in between. CDR3 protein: CASSVSVGTDTQYF. The DNA of the CDR3 is TGTGCCAGCAGCGTTAGTGTTGGCACAGATACGCAGTATTTT.

Many counts were recorded for this clonotype. This chain uses TRBV7-9 with TRBJ1-1, with 8 nucleotides matching TRBD1. CDR3 length equals 15 residues. J gave up 2 bases and V 5 bases, and 7 bases lay outside the gene matches. Germline V gene data show CDR1 as SEHNR and CDR2 as FQNEAQ (reference sequence). DNA for the CDR3: TGTGCCAGCAGCCATAGGACAGGGAGAAACACTGAAGCTTTCTTT. Its translation: CASSHRTGRNTEAFF.